The 31 T cell receptor beta chains given below trace back to one sample, sequenced in a study of shared clonotypes between healthy human individuals. It was CD45RO-negative cells, positively selected for CCR7, that made up naive CD8 cells, with terminally differentiated effector memory CD45RA+ cells excluded. Repertoires were generated with immunoSEQ multiplex PCR, while TCRdb's copy carries only in-frame clones and drops some. Among approximately 810,000 clones, 90% to 95% were seen once, and the ten largest hold 24%. The specimen sequenced was naive CD8+ T cells sorted from blood. These receptors came from a young man in good health.

The J gene is TRBJ2-7, the V gene TRBV14, with 10 bases matching TRBD2. With 1 base clipped from V and 3 bases from J, the junction kept 6 bases outside the gene matches. Germline assignment: CDR1 SGHDN and CDR2 FVKESK. This CDR3 contains 16 residues. CDR3: CASSQGPSGSYYEQYF. CDR3 coding DNA: TGTGCCAGCAGCCAAGGGCCTAGCGGGAGTTACTACGAGCAGTACTTC. The complete variable domain, with remaining parts taken from reference TRBV14 and TRBJ2-7, reads EAGVTQFPSHSVIEKGQTVTLRCDPISGHDNLYWYRRVMGKEIKFLLHFVKESKQDESGMPNNRFLAERTGGTYSTLKVQPAELEDSGVYFCASSQGPSGSYYEQYFGPGTRLTVT.

This clone was picked up one time. The chain joins TRBV19 to TRBJ2-2; D unresolved. Trimming cost V 6 bases and J 5 bases, with 13 bases left between them. From germline, CDR1 is LNHDA and CDR2 SQIVND (reference sequence). This CDR3 comprises 14 residues. The CDR3 nucleotides read TGTGCCAGTAGCACCCATTTGGGGACCGGGGAGCTGTTTTTT. This encodes CASSTHLGTGELFF.

The chain combines TRBV7-9 with TRBJ2-3; 9 bases line up with TRBD2. CDR1 is SEHNR and CDR2 is FQNEAQ in the germline V gene (reference sequence). The CDR3 covers 16 residues. After removal of 6 bases from V and 3 bases from J, the junction contained 10 bases not matched to a gene. The CDR3 reads CASRNLAGEGTDTQYF. The CDR3 coding sequence is TGTGCCAGCAGGAATTTAGCGGGAGAGGGTACAGATACGCAGTATTTT.

V gene TRBV27 combines with J gene TRBJ1-5, with D uncertain. The CDR3 length is 18 residues. CDR1 MNHEY and CDR2 SMNVEV come from the germline V gene (reference sequence). Trimming removed 2 bases from V and 1 base from J, with 18 bases in between. Here the CDR3 DNA reads TGTGCCAGCAGTTTAATCGGTGTTGAGGGCGGGAGCAATCAGCCCCAGCATTTT. It translates to CASSLIGVEGGSNQPQHF.

This rearrangement joins TRBV27 to TRBJ1-1, with 8 bases aligning to TRBD1. The CDR3 runs to 16 residues. J gave up 2 bases and V 2 bases, and 7 bases lay outside the gene matches. CDR1 and CDR2 (germline): MNHEY, SMNVEV (reference sequence). The CDR3 nucleotides are TGTGCCAGCAGTTTACTGTGGCAGGGGGCCAACACTGAAGCTTTCTTT. As protein: CASSLLWQGANTEAFF.

In the case of this clone: The identical CDR3 is also encoded by other nucleotide sequences in the sample. The genes are TRBV9 and TRBJ1-1; tentatively, D is TRBD1 (5 bases). Trimming took 0 bases from V and 4 from J, leaving 13 bases between them. The CDR3 is made up of 15 amino acids. Looked up from germline, CDR1 is SGDLS and CDR2 is YYNGEE. CDR3 coding DNA: TGTGCCAGCAGCGTAGGTCAGGGATACGGCACTGAAGCTTTCTTT. Protein: CASSVGQGYGTEAFF.

The V gene is TRBV11-2, the J gene TRBJ2-1; no firm D call. Trimming took off 2 bases at V and 6 bases at J, with 5 bases between the two ends. Germline V lookup: CDR1 SGHAT, CDR2 FQNNGV. The length of the CDR3 is 12 residues. The chain's CDR3 is CASSLNGNEQFF. The CDR3 DNA is TGTGCCAGCAGCTTAAATGGCAATGAGCAGTTCTTC. Complete variable domain (other parts from reference TRBV11-2 and TRBJ2-1): EAGVAQSPRYKIIEKRQSVAFWCNPISGHATLYWYQQILGQGPKLLIQFQNNGVVDDSQLPKDRFSAERLKGVDSTLKIQPAKLEDSAVYLCASSLNGNEQFFGPGTRLTVL.

The chain has TRBV6-6 and TRBJ1-4; the D is unclear. Germline V gives CDR1 MNHNY, CDR2 SVGAGI (reference sequence). V gave up 6 bases and J gave up 3 bases, with 8 bases separating them. This CDR3 region has 13 residues. The CDR3 loop reads CASRSQANEKLFF. CDR3 in DNA: TGTGCCAGCAGGAGTCAGGCTAATGAAAAACTGTTTTTT.

The rearrangement joins TRBV18 to TRBJ2-6; D is uncertain. Trimming took 7 bases from V and 0 from J, leaving 16 bases between them. CDR3 size: 17 residues. Germline CDR1 is KGHSH and CDR2 is LQKENI. The CDR3 sequence: CASLRRSPDSGANVLTF. The CDR3 nucleotides are TGTGCCAGCTTACGGCGTTCCCCAGACTCTGGGGCCAACGTCCTGACTTTC.

This chain links TRBV14 with TRBJ1-1, with 7 bases lining up with TRBD1. Germline trimming cut 0 bases from V and 6 bases from J; bases unmatched to any gene: 7. This CDR3 has 15 residues. The germline V gene has CDR1 SGHDN and CDR2 FVKESK. CDR3 residues: CASSQEVTGQPEAFF. In nucleotides, the CDR3 is TGTGCCAGCAGCCAAGAGGTTACGGGACAGCCTGAAGCTTTCTTT.

The V gene is TRBV25-1, the J gene TRBJ2-7; possible D gene TRBD2, 5 bases. The CDR3 loop spans 12 amino acids. Germline V lookup: CDR1 MGHDK, CDR2 SYGVNS. The V gene lost 6 bases and the J gene lost 4 bases, with 10 bases spanning the gap. The CDR3, as DNA: TGTGCCAGCAGACTAGTTAGTTACGAGCAGTACTTC. It is translated as CASRLVSYEQYF.

The J gene is TRBJ1-2, the V gene TRBV27, with D possibly matching TRBD1 (6 bases). CDR1 and CDR2 from the germline V gene are MNHEY and SMNVEV (reference sequence). V lost 1 base and J 1 base, leaving 13 bases between the germline ends. The CDR3 is 16 residues long. The CDR3 DNA follows: TGTGCCAGCAGTTTATTGTCGGGGGGCGGTAACTATGGCTACACCTTC. It is translated as CASSLLSGGGNYGYTF.

Details on this clone: Sequence at one end of the junction differs from germline and may be a read error. The V call is TRBV7-2, the J call TRBJ2-7; D unclear. Germline CDR1 is SGHTA and CDR2 is FQGNSA. The CDR3 has 12 amino acids. The CDR3 region is CASTLAGGEQYF. CDR3 bases: TGTGCCAGCACCTTAGCTGGCGGCGAGCAGTACTTC.

The gene calls are TRBV9 and TRBJ2-3; 11 nucleotides align to TRBD2. Germline V gives CDR1 SGDLS, CDR2 YYNGEE. The CDR3 runs to 16 residues. Trimming removed 2 bases from V and 1 base from J; junction bases left unmatched: 3. CDR3 loop: CASSVQLAGGTDTQYF. In DNA form, the CDR3 reads TGTGCCAGCAGCGTCCAACTAGCGGGAGGCACAGATACGCAGTATTTT. Using reference TRBV9 and TRBJ2-3 for the parts outside the CDR3, the full variable domain is DSGVTQTPKHLITATGQRVTLRCSPRSGDLSVYWYQQSLDQGLQFLIQYYNGEERAKGNILERFSAQQFPDLHSELNLSSLELGDSALYFCASSVQLAGGTDTQYFGPGTRLTVL.

V is TRBV6-1 and J is TRBJ2-7, with 7 bases matching TRBD2. The germline V gene encodes CDR1 MNHNS and CDR2 SASEGT. J gave up 3 bases and V 5 bases, and 10 bases lay outside the gene matches. The length of the CDR3 is 15 residues. In DNA, the CDR3 is TGTGCCAGCAGTTTGCCTCGGGAGGCCTTCTACGAGCAGTACTTC. This codes for CASSLPREAFYEQYF.

In the case of this clone: Additional DNA sequences in this sample encode the identical CDR3. The chain uses TRBV9 and TRBJ2-3, with D perhaps TRBD2 (5 bases). This CDR3 region has 10 residues. Per germline, CDR1 SGDLS and CDR2 YYNGEE. V was shortened by 7 bases and J by 5 bases, with 5 bases between the two germline ends. The CDR3 nucleotides are TGTGCCAGCGCGGGAGATACGCAGTATTTT. As protein: CASAGDTQYF.

This chain joins TRBV11-2 and TRBJ1-2; D might be TRBD1 (5 bases). This CDR3 contains 15 residues. Per germline, CDR1 SGHAT and CDR2 FQNNGV. V dropped 5 bases and J dropped 8 bases, with 21 bases sitting between them. The CDR3 region has the DNA TGTGCCAGCAGCCCTTCCGGGACGTATTATGAGGGCTACACCTTC. Residues: CASSPSGTYYEGYTF.

The V call is TRBV11-2, the J call TRBJ1-3; D unclear. The CDR3 has 13 residues. Trimming removed 2 bases from V and 7 bases from J, with 9 bases in between. The germline gives CDR1 SGHAT, CDR2 FQNNGV. DNA of the CDR3: TGTGCCAGCAGCTTACATTCCGGGAACACCATATATTTT. It yields the protein CASSLHSGNTIYF.

The chain joins TRBV5-1 to TRBJ2-1; D ambiguous. The CDR3 has 14 residues. V gave up 2 bases and J gave up 2 bases, with 8 bases separating them. Germline-derived CDR1 and CDR2 are SGHRS and YFSETQ. CDR3 sequence reads: CASSFSSAYNEQFF. The DNA for the CDR3 is TGCGCCAGCAGCTTCTCTAGTGCCTACAATGAGCAGTTCTTC.

This chain connects TRBV9 to TRBJ2-2; a possible D gene is TRBD1 (6 bases). Between the trimmed V and J ends, which lost 3 bases and 4 bases, there was a span of 16 bases. The CDR3 is 16 residues long. CDR1 is SGDLS, CDR2 YYNGEE, per germline. CDR3 in DNA: TGTGCCAGCAGCGGCCTACAGGGTATGGGCACCGGGGAGCTGTTTTTT. It translates to CASSGLQGMGTGELFF.

V is TRBV7-6 and J is TRBJ2-2, with 8 bases fitting TRBD2. CDR1 is SGHVS and CDR2 is FNYEAQ in the germline V gene. The length of the CDR3 is 18 residues. J lost 5 bases, V lost 5 bases, and 16 bases had no gene match. The CDR3 spells CASSPPYGAPGGTGELFF. DNA of the CDR3: TGTGCCAGCAGCCCGCCCTACGGGGCCCCGGGAGGGACCGGGGAGCTGTTTTTT.

The CDR3 loop is CASSHQGTGGFSEQFF. The CDR3 DNA follows: TGCGCCAGCAGCCATCAAGGGACAGGGGGGTTTAGTGAGCAGTTCTTC. J is TRBJ2-1 and V is TRBV4-1; 11 positions match TRBD1. The CDR3 runs 16 residues. V was pared by 3 bases and J by 9 bases, with 10 bases of the junction left unmatched. Germline-derived CDR1 and CDR2 are MGHRA and YSYEKL.

This chain links TRBV29-1 with TRBJ2-7; possible D gene TRBD2, 5 bases. V gave up 1 base and J gave up 0 bases, with 10 bases separating them. There are 14 residues in the CDR3. Looked up from germline, CDR1 is SQVTM and CDR2 is ANQGSEA. CDR3 protein: CSVEAGLSSYEQYF. The DNA for the CDR3 is TGCAGCGTTGAAGCGGGGTTGAGCTCCTACGAGCAGTACTTC.

This clone was seen once. V is TRBV7-3 and J is TRBJ2-3; D gene uncertain. V shed 5 bases and J shed 4 bases, with 10 bases lying between them. This CDR3 has 13 amino acids. Per germline, CDR1 SGHTA and CDR2 FQGTGA. The CDR3 region has the DNA TGTGCCAGCAGCCCCGGACCGCCAGATACGCAGTATTTT. Residues: CASSPGPPDTQYF.

The genes are TRBV9 and TRBJ2-2; TRBD2 matches 8 bases. The V segment lost 6 bases and the J segment 6 bases; nucleotides outside the gene matches: 10. This CDR3 has 15 residues. The germline V gene has CDR1 SGDLS and CDR2 YYNGEE. The CDR3 region is CASTAGVAGAGELFF. The DNA of the CDR3 is TGTGCCAGCACAGCGGGAGTAGCCGGGGCCGGGGAGCTGTTTTTT.

The chain recombines TRBV27 with TRBJ2-3, with TRBD2 as a possible D gene (6 bases). The ends were cut back, 4 bases at V and 5 bases at J, with 13 bases in the middle. The CDR3 totals 14 residues. Germline V lookup: CDR1 MNHEY, CDR2 SMNVEV (reference sequence). CDR3 DNA: TGTGCCAGCAGTTACGGGACTGGTGGAGATACGCAGTATTTT. Translation: CASSYGTGGDTQYF.

The V call is TRBV21-1, the J call TRBJ2-4. TRBV21-1 is shown as a pseudogene. This CDR3 is built from 19 residues. The CDR3: CASSKGAHMTGEAKNIQYF. The CDR3 DNA reads as TGTGCCAGCAGCAAAGGGGCACACATGACTGGGGAAGCCAAAAACATTCAGTACTTC.

The chain couples TRBV7-2 to TRBJ2-7, with D perhaps given as TRBD1 or TRBD2 (5 bases each). V lost 7 bases to trimming and J lost 2 bases, with 18 bases between them. The CDR3 is 15 residues long. CDR1 and CDR2 from the germline V gene are SGHTA and FQGNSA. This CDR3 is CASTQTPQGAYEQYF. The CDR3 DNA follows: TGTGCCAGCACCCAAACCCCGCAGGGAGCCTACGAGCAGTACTTC.

The chain joins TRBV29-1 to TRBJ2-3; no definite D call. The V and J ends lost 1 base and 2 bases respectively, with 19 bases between them. CDR1 and CDR2 from the germline V gene are SQVTM and ANQGSEA. The CDR3 length is 17 residues. The CDR3 coding sequence is TGCAGCGTTGAAGGGAGTTCCGGGCAGATCGTCACAGATACGCAGTATTTT. This codes for CSVEGSSGQIVTDTQYF.

A few counts support this clone. The gene calls are TRBV7-9 and TRBJ1-5; D gene unclear. Germline loops: CDR1 SEHNR, CDR2 FQNEAQ (reference sequence). The CDR3 extends over 12 amino acids. V dropped 4 bases and J dropped 4 bases, with 5 bases sitting between them. The CDR3 region has the DNA TGTGCCAGCAGCTCGAATAATCAGCCCCAGCATTTT. It encodes CASSSNNQPQHF.

This clone has just a few counts. The chain recombines TRBV27 with TRBJ1-5; weak D call: TRBD1 (6 bases). The CDR3 covers 12 residues. The germline V gene has CDR1 MNHEY and CDR2 SMNVEV (reference sequence). The V gene lost 5 bases and the J gene lost 6 bases, with 8 bases spanning the gap. CDR3 nucleotides: TGTGCCAGCAGTGTACAGGGTCAGCCCCAGCATTTT. It yields the protein CASSVQGQPQHF.